A selection of T cell receptor beta chains follows, all from one sample in a study of shared clonotypes between healthy human individuals. Libraries were prepared by immunoSEQ multiplex PCR; TCRdb keeps only in-frame clonotypes and omits some of them. The data contain some 550,000 clones, around 97% of them singletons. The source material was naive CD4+ T cells sorted from blood. The receptors were gathered from a woman aged 25-40 years in good health. CDR3s include the opening cysteine and the closing phenylalanine or tryptophan. D genes are given only for firm matches. Clone sizes are given selectively: once, few, many, or a class where the clone is expanded.

d_gene: -; j_gene: TRBJ2-6; abundance: -; v_gene: TRBV2; CDR3aa: CASSERSSGANVLTF; CDR3nt: TGTGCCAGCAGTGAACGGAGCTCTGGGGCCAACGTCCTGACTTTC
d_gene: -; j_gene: TRBJ1-2; abundance: -; v_gene: TRBV28; CDR3aa: CASSFSGGEIYGYTF; CDR3nt: TGTGCCAGCAGTTTTTCGGGGGGAGAGATCTATGGCTACACCTTC
d_gene: -; j_gene: TRBJ2-7; abundance: -; v_gene: TRBV2; CDR3aa: CASSERLLSYEQYF; CDR3nt: TGTGCCAGCAGTGAACGGCTGCTCTCCTACGAGCAGTACTTC
d_gene: -; j_gene: TRBJ2-7; abundance: -; v_gene: TRBV4-1; CDR3aa: CASSQVGRGMGEQYF; CDR3nt: TGCGCCAGCAGCCAAGTCGGTCGGGGTATGGGGGAGCAGTACTTC
d_gene: -; j_gene: TRBJ2-2; abundance: few; v_gene: TRBV18; CDR3aa: CASSPTGTLVELFF; CDR3nt: TGTGCCAGCTCACCTACGGGGACTTTGGTGGAGCTGTTTTTT
d_gene: -; j_gene: TRBJ1-2; abundance: -; v_gene: TRBV5-1; CDR3aa: CASSLTAETGYGYTF; CDR3nt: TGCGCCAGCAGCTTGACGGCGGAGACGGGCTATGGCTACACCTTC
d_gene: -; j_gene: TRBJ2-7; abundance: -; v_gene: TRBV5-1; CDR3aa: CASSLEGEGYHEQYF; CDR3nt: TGCGCCAGCAGCTTGGAGGGGGAGGGCTACCACGAGCAGTACTTC
d_gene: -; j_gene: TRBJ1-2; abundance: -; v_gene: TRBV19; CDR3aa: CASSIVDRAYGYTF; CDR3nt: TGTGCCAGTAGTATAGTTGATCGAGCCTATGGCTACACCTTC
d_gene: TRBD2; j_gene: TRBJ2-1; abundance: -; v_gene: TRBV9; CDR3aa: CASSVRAGYNEQFF; CDR3nt: TGTGCCAGCAGCGTAAGAGCGGGATACAATGAGCAGTTCTTC
d_gene: -; j_gene: TRBJ1-5; abundance: -; v_gene: TRBV28; CDR3aa: CASTQRGMGNQPQHF; CDR3nt: TGTGCCAGCACCCAGAGGGGAATGGGCAATCAGCCCCAGCATTTT
d_gene: TRBD1; j_gene: TRBJ1-1; abundance: few; v_gene: TRBV10-1; CDR3aa: CASRGGQSPNTEAFF; CDR3nt: TGCGCCAGCAGAGGGGGACAGTCGCCGAACACTGAAGCTTTCTTT
d_gene: -; j_gene: TRBJ2-1; abundance: -; v_gene: TRBV20-1; CDR3aa: CSAPTRWEQFF; CDR3nt: TGCAGTGCTCCGACTAGATGGGAGCAGTTCTTC
d_gene: -; j_gene: TRBJ1-5; abundance: -; v_gene: TRBV2; CDR3aa: CASRGQPENQPQHF; CDR3nt: TGTGCCAGCAGGGGTCAACCGGAAAATCAGCCCCAGCATTTT
d_gene: TRBD2; j_gene: TRBJ2-2; abundance: -; v_gene: TRBV19; CDR3aa: CASSRGLAGGDTGELFF; CDR3nt: TGTGCCAGTAGTAGGGGACTAGCGGGAGGGGACACCGGGGAGCTGTTTTTT
d_gene: TRBD1; j_gene: TRBJ1-1; abundance: -; v_gene: TRBV28; CDR3aa: CASRKTGGPANTEAFF; CDR3nt: TGTGCCAGCAGAAAGACAGGGGGCCCGGCTAACACTGAAGCTTTCTTT
d_gene: -; j_gene: TRBJ2-7; abundance: -; v_gene: TRBV6-1; CDR3aa: CASSEAGEFEQYF; CDR3nt: TGTGCCAGCAGTGAAGCGGGGGAGTTCGAGCAGTACTTC
d_gene: -; j_gene: TRBJ1-1; abundance: -; v_gene: TRBV6-5; CDR3aa: CATKSGGLTEAFF; CDR3nt: TGTGCCACCAAATCCGGGGGTCTCACTGAAGCTTTCTTT
d_gene: -; j_gene: TRBJ2-2; abundance: -; v_gene: TRBV9; CDR3aa: CASSRGAVNTGELFF; CDR3nt: TGTGCCAGCAGCAGGGGGGCGGTGAACACCGGGGAGCTGTTTTTT
d_gene: TRBD1; j_gene: TRBJ1-1; abundance: -; v_gene: TRBV5-1; CDR3aa: CASSFLGGPTEAFF; CDR3nt: TGCGCCAGCAGCTTTTTAGGGGGCCCCACTGAAGCTTTCTTT
d_gene: -; j_gene: TRBJ1-1; abundance: once; v_gene: TRBV5-8; CDR3aa: CASSSGVGDTEAFF; CDR3nt: TGTGCCAGCAGCTCTGGCGTGGGGGACACTGAAGCTTTCTTT
d_gene: -; j_gene: TRBJ2-7; abundance: -; v_gene: TRBV19; CDR3aa: CASSIVIGTYEQYF; CDR3nt: TGTGCCAGTAGTATCGTGATCGGGACCTACGAGCAGTACTTC
d_gene: -; j_gene: TRBJ2-2; abundance: -; v_gene: TRBV10-3; CDR3aa: CAIRLTETGELFF; CDR3nt: TGTGCCATCAGGCTAACAGAAACCGGGGAGCTGTTTTTT
d_gene: -; j_gene: TRBJ2-1; abundance: -; v_gene: TRBV5-1; CDR3aa: CASSRDTEQFF; CDR3nt: TGCGCCAGCAGCAGGGACACGGAGCAGTTCTTC
d_gene: -; j_gene: TRBJ1-5; abundance: -; v_gene: TRBV5-1; CDR3aa: CASSFSGEGQPQHF; CDR3nt: TGCGCCAGCAGCTTTTCAGGGGAGGGTCAGCCCCAGCATTTT
d_gene: TRBD2; j_gene: TRBJ2-7; abundance: once; v_gene: TRBV7-9; CDR3aa: CASTTGGGRAFEQYF; CDR3nt: TGTGCCAGCACCACAGGAGGCGGGAGGGCGTTTGAGCAGTACTTC
d_gene: -; j_gene: TRBJ1-5; abundance: -; v_gene: TRBV4-1; CDR3aa: CASSERAVREPQHF; CDR3nt: TGCGCCAGCAGCGAAAGGGCGGTCCGGGAGCCCCAGCATTTT
d_gene: -; j_gene: TRBJ2-1; abundance: -; v_gene: TRBV9; CDR3aa: CASSVGDSGSSYNEQFF; CDR3nt: TGTGCCAGCAGCGTAGGTGATAGCGGAAGCTCCTACAATGAGCAGTTCTTC
d_gene: -; j_gene: TRBJ2-1; abundance: -; v_gene: TRBV11-2; CDR3aa: CASSFGAVSSNEQFF; CDR3nt: TGTGCCAGCAGCTTTGGTGCCGTGTCGTCGAATGAGCAGTTCTTC
d_gene: -; j_gene: TRBJ1-2; abundance: -; v_gene: TRBV9; CDR3aa: CASSVEAGVNYGYTF; CDR3nt: TGTGCCAGCAGCGTGGAAGCAGGAGTTAACTATGGCTACACCTTC
d_gene: TRBD1; j_gene: TRBJ2-6; abundance: -; v_gene: TRBV18; CDR3aa: CASSRRDRGASGANVLTF; CDR3nt: TGTGCCAGCTCACGCCGGGACAGGGGTGCGTCTGGGGCCAACGTCCTGACTTTC
d_gene: -; j_gene: TRBJ2-4; abundance: once; v_gene: TRBV2; CDR3aa: CARRNGTLAKNIQYF; CDR3nt: TGTGCGAGGAGAAACGGGACCCTAGCCAAAAACATTCAGTACTTC
d_gene: -; j_gene: TRBJ2-2; abundance: -; v_gene: TRBV11-3; CDR3aa: CASSLRDTGELFF; CDR3nt: TGTGCCAGCAGCTTACGGGACACCGGGGAGCTGTTTTTT
d_gene: -; j_gene: TRBJ2-5; abundance: -; v_gene: TRBV10-3; CDR3aa: CAISESPSLETQYF; CDR3nt: TGTGCCATCAGTGAGTCCCCTAGCCTAGAGACCCAGTACTTC
d_gene: -; j_gene: TRBJ2-2; abundance: -; v_gene: TRBV5-1; CDR3aa: CASSGLAITGELFF; CDR3nt: TGCGCCAGCAGCGGCCTAGCGATCACCGGGGAGCTGTTTTTT
d_gene: -; j_gene: TRBJ1-1; abundance: -; v_gene: TRBV5-6; CDR3aa: CASSLAGLWAEAFF; CDR3nt: TGTGCCAGCAGCTTGGCTGGGTTATGGGCTGAAGCTTTCTTT
d_gene: -; j_gene: TRBJ2-1; abundance: -; v_gene: TRBV29-1; CDR3aa: CSVVANQYNEQFF; CDR3nt: TGCAGCGTTGTGGCCAATCAATACAATGAGCAGTTCTTC
d_gene: TRBD1; j_gene: TRBJ2-6; abundance: -; v_gene: TRBV11-2; CDR3aa: CASSLGGTGVRGGANVLTF; CDR3nt: TGTGCCAGCAGCTTAGGCGGGACAGGGGTTCGTGGCGGGGCCAACGTCCTGACTTTC
d_gene: TRBD1; j_gene: TRBJ2-7; abundance: -; v_gene: TRBV5-1; CDR3aa: CASSLGGQGPYEQYF; CDR3nt: TGCGCCAGCAGCTTGGGCGGACAGGGCCCCTACGAGCAGTACTTC